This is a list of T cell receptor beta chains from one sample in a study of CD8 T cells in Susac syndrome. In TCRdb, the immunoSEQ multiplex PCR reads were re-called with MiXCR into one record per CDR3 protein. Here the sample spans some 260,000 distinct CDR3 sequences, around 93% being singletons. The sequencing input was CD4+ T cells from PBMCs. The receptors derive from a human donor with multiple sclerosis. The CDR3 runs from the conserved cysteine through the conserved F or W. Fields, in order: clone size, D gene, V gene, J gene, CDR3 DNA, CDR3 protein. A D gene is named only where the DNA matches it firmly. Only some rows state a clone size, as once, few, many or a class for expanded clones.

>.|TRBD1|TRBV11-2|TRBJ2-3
TGTGCCAGCAGCCCCCGTGGGGTATGGGGACAGGGGGAGGTGGGCACAGATACGCAGTATTTT
CASSPRGVWGQGEVGTDTQYF
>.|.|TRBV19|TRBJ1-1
TGTGCCAGTAGTGGGCAGGGCTGGGGTAGCACTGAAGCTTTCTTT
CASSGQGWGSTEAFF
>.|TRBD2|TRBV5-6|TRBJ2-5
TGTGCCAGCAGCTTGGCTAGCGGGGCGAACCAAGAGACCCAGTACTTC
CASSLASGANQETQYF
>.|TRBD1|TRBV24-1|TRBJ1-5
TGTGCCACCAGTGTGGGGACAGGGCTTAATCAGCCCCAGCATTTT
CATSVGTGLNQPQHF
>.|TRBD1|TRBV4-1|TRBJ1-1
TGCGCCAGCAGCCAAGAATACAGGGGGCTTATCAGGACTGAAGCTTTCTTT
CASSQEYRGLIRTEAFF
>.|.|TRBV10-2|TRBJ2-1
TGCGCCAGCCTTTCGACCGGGACACAATACAATGAGCAGTTCTTC
CASLSTGTQYNEQFF
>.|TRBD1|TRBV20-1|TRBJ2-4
TGCAGTGCCCGGGACTCAGGGGGCGTAGCCAAAAACATTCAGTACTTC
CSARDSGGVAKNIQYF
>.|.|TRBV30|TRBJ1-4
TGTGCCTGGAGTCTTGCAACTAATGAAAAACTGTTTTTT
CAWSLATNEKLFF
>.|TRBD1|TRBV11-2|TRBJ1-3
TGTGCCAGCAGCTTAGAAGGAGGGGGCTACTCTGGAAACACCATATATTTT
CASSLEGGGYSGNTIYF
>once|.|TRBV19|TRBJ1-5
TGTGCCAGTAGTATAGTTTCACAGAATAATCAGCCCCAGCATTTT
CASSIVSQNNQPQHF
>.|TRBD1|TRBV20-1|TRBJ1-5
TGCAGTGCAAGACAGGGGACCGATCAGCCCCAGCATTTT
CSARQGTDQPQHF
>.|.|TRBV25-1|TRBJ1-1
TGTGCCAGCGGGGAAACAGGGAAGAACACTGAAGCTTTCTTT
CASGETGKNTEAFF
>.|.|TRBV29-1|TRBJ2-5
TGCAGCGTTGGCGGAGTCCAAGAGACCCAGTACTTC
CSVGGVQETQYF
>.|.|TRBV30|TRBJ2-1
TGTGCCTGTGCCCCGGGGTCCCTCAACGAGCAGTTCTTC
CACAPGSLNEQFF
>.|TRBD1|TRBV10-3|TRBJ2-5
TGTGCCATCAGCCGGGACAGGGGGCTATTGGAGACCCAGTACTTC
CAISRDRGLLETQYF
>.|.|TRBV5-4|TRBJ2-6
TGTGCCAGCAGCCATGACTTACATTCTGGGGCCAACGTCCTGACTTTC
CASSHDLHSGANVLTF
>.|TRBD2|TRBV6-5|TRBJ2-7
TGTGCCAGCAGTTGGGCCTCTTTTAGCGGGACCTACGAGCAGTACTTC
CASSWASFSGTYEQYF
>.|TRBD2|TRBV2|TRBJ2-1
TGTGCCAGCAGTGGTCCCGGGACTAGCGGACCGAGCTCCTACAATGAGCAGTTCTTC
CASSGPGTSGPSSYNEQFF
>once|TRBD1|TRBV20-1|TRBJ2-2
TGCAGTGCCCCACGACGGGACAGGGCGCCCGGGGAGCTGTTTTTT
CSAPRRDRAPGELFF
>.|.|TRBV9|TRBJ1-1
TGTGCCAGCAGCGCCTCCACAGGGTACACTGAAGCTTTCTTT
CASSASTGYTEAFF
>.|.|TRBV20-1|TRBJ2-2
TGCAGTGCTAGAGATGTCAGGTCGGGCCTCACCGGGGAGCTGTTTTTT
CSARDVRSGLTGELFF
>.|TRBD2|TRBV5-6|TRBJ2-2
TGTGCCAGCAGCTCCGGACTAGCGGGGGTCCTGAACACCGGGGAGCTGTTTTTT
CASSSGLAGVLNTGELFF
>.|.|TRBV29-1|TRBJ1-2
TGCAGCGTTGAAGCCGGGGGCTATGGCTACACCTTC
CSVEAGGYGYTF
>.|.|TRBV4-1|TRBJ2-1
TGCGCCAGCAGCCAAGCCCAGGGTTGGGATGAGCAGTTCTTC
CASSQAQGWDEQFF